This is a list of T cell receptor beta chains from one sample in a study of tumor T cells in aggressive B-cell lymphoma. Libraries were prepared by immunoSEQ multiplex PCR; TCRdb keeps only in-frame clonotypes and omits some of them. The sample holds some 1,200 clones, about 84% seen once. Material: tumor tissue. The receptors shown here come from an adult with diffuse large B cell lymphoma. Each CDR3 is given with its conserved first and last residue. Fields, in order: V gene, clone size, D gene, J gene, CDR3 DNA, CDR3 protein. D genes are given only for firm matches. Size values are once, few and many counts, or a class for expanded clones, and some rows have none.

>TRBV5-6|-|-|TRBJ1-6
TGTGCCAGCAGCTCCCAGGGAGGCTATAATTCACCCCTTCACTTT
CASSSQGGYNSPLHF
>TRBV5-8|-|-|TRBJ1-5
TGTGCCAGCAGCTTGACTGAGGGCAATCAGCCCCAGCATTTT
CASSLTEGNQPQHF
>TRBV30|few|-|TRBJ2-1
TGTGCCTGGAGCAGACAGGTTTTTTCCAAAAATGAGCAGTTCTTC
CAWSRQVFSKNEQFF
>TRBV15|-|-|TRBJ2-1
TGTGCCACCAGCAGAGAAGGGGTTGGCTACAATGAGCAGTTCTTC
CATSREGVGYNEQFF
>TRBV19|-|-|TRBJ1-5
TGTGCCAGTAGTATACCAAACCCAGGAGGTCACAATCAGCCCCAGCATTTT
CASSIPNPGGHNQPQHF
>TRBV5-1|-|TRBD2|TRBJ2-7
TGCGCCAGCAGCGGGACGACTAGCGGGAGTAGTGAGCAGTACTTC
CASSGTTSGSSEQYF
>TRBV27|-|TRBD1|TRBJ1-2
TGTGCCAGCAGTGATCGATTAGGACAGGGGGACAACTATGGCTACACCTTC
CASSDRLGQGDNYGYTF
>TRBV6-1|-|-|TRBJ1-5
TGTGCCAGCAGTGGCCGCGGGGGCTGGGGGGATCAGCCCCAGCATTTT
CASSGRGGWGDQPQHF
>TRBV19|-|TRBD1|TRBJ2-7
TGTGCCAGTAGGACCTGGACAGGGGGGAACGGCGAGCAGTACTTC
CASRTWTGGNGEQYF
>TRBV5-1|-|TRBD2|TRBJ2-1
TGCGCCAGCAGCTCAACAAAATACGCGGGGGGGCCAGGACATAAGCAGTTCTTC
CASSSTKYAGGPGHKQFF
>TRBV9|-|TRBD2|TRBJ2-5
TGTGCCAGCAGCATTTTAGCGGGGGGGCCTGGGGAGACCCAGTACTTC
CASSILAGGPGETQYF
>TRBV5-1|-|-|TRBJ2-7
TGCGCCAGCAGCTGGGCCCGGGGATCCTACGAGCAGTACTTC
CASSWARGSYEQYF
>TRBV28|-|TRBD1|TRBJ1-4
TGTGCCAGCAGCCCTACAGGGGGCCCCAATGAAAAACTGTTTTTT
CASSPTGGPNEKLFF
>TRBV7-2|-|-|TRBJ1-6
TGTGCCAGCAGCTTAGATCGGGGATCGGATTCACCCCTCCACTTT
CASSLDRGSDSPLHF
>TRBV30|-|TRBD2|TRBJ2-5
TGTGCCTGGAGTTCGGGGACTAGCGGTAAAGAGACCCAGTACTTC
CAWSSGTSGKETQYF
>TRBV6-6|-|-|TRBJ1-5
TGTGCCAGCAGTTACCCCAAGACAGAATATCAGCCCCAGCATTTT
CASSYPKTEYQPQHF
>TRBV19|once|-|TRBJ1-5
TGTGCCAGTAGTCGTGCCGGGGGGTATAGCAATCAGCCCCAGCATTTT
CASSRAGGYSNQPQHF
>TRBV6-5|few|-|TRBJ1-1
TGTGCCAGCAGCCCCCGGGGAGAGAACACTGAAGCTTTCTTT
CASSPRGENTEAFF
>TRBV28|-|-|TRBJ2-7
TGTGCCAGCAGTTTATTGCGGGACCCATCCTACGAGCAGTACTTC
CASSLLRDPSYEQYF
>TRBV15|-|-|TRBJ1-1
TGTGCCACCAGCAGAGATGCGATTTACACTGAAGCTTTCTTT
CATSRDAIYTEAFF
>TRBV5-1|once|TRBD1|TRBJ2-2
TGCGCCAGCAGGCCGGGACAGGCCACCGGGGAGCTGTTTTTT
CASRPGQATGELFF
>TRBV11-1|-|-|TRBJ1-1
TGTGCCAGCAGCGTACAGGGAAAAGGAACTGAAGCTTTCTTT
CASSVQGKGTEAFF
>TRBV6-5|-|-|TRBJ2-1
TGTGCCAGCATTTCGGGATACAATGAGCAGTTCTTC
CASISGYNEQFF
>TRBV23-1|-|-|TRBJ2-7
TGCGCCAGCAGTCCCTTGTTAAGACTCTTCTCCTACGAGCAGTACTTC
CASSPLLRLFSYEQYF
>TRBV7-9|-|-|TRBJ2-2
TGTGCCAGCAGCCACCCAAGCAGGGCGAACACCGGGGAGCTGTTTTTT
CASSHPSRANTGELFF
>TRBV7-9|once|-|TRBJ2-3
TGTGCCAGCAGGCAGGTGAACACAGATACGCAGTATTTT
CASRQVNTDTQYF
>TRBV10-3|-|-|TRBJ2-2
TGTGCCATCAGTGGGCAGGGGCTACCCACCGGGGAGCTGTTTTTT
CAISGQGLPTGELFF
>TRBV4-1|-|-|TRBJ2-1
TGCGCCAGCAGCCAACAGGGGCCCCTTAGCTCCTACAATGAGCAGTTCTTC
CASSQQGPLSSYNEQFF
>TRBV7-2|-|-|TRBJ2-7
TGTGCCAGCAGCCCGCACCGGGACAACCTATACTCCTACGAGCAGTACTTC
CASSPHRDNLYSYEQYF
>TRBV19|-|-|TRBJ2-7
TGTGCCAGTAGTTTCGGTACCTCCTACGAGCAGTACTTC
CASSFGTSYEQYF
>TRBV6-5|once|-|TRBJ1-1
TGTGCCAGCAGTTATGACCTCTCGGGAACTGAAGCTTTCTTT
CASSYDLSGTEAFF
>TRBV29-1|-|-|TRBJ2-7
TGCAGCTTCCGAGCCGGGGTCGAGCAGTACTTC
CSFRAGVEQYF
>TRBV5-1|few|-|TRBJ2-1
TGCGCCAGCAGCTTGGTGGGGGGGCCGAATGAGCAGTTCTTC
CASSLVGGPNEQFF
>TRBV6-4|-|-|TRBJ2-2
TGTGCCAGCAGTGTATCGGACAGCCCCGGGGAGCTGTTTTTT
CASSVSDSPGELFF
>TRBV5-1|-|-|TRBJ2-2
TGCGCCAGCAGCTTGGTAAGGGGCACCGGGGAGCTGTTTTTT
CASSLVRGTGELFF
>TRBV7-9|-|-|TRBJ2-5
TGTGCCAGCAGCTTAGGTCTGGGGGGGGGCCAGGAGACCCAGTACTTC
CASSLGLGGGQETQYF
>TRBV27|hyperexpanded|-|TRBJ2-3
TGTGCCAGCAGTTTATCTCCGTCGAGTACGCAGTATTTT
CASSLSPSSTQYF
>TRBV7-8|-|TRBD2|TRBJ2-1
TGTGCCAGCAATTCCCTAGCGGAGGACTATAACAATGAGCAGTTCTTC
CASNSLAEDYNNEQFF
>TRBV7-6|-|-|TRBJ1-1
TGTGCCAGCAGCTTAACAGGATCTGAAGCTTTCTTT
CASSLTGSEAFF
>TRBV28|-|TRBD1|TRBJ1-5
TGTGCCAGCAGATCAGGGGGCCTCAATCAGCCCCAGCATTTT
CASRSGGLNQPQHF
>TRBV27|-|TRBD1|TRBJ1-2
TGTGCCAGCAGACAACAGGGGGGCAACTATGGCTACACCTTC
CASRQQGGNYGYTF
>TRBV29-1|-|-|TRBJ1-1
TGCAGCGTTGTGAGGCTGAACACTGAAGCTTTCTTT
CSVVRLNTEAFF
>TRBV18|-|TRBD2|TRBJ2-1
TGTGCCAGCTCACCACCCCTCTACCGGACTAGCGGACCTGACGAGCAGTTCTTC
CASSPPLYRTSGPDEQFF
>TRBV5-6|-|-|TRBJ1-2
TGTGCCAGCAGCCTTACTTCCTATGGCTACACCTTC
CASSLTSYGYTF
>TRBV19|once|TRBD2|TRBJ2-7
TGTGCCAGTAGTGAAGGCGGGGGTACGTACGCGAACGAGCAGTACTTC
CASSEGGGTYANEQYF